The 32 T cell receptor beta chains below come from one sample, sequenced in a study of monozygotic twins with inflammatory bowel disease. TCRdb reprocessed the 5' RACE reads, keeping one entry per CDR3 protein, no DNA. This sample's clone table lists hundreds of thousands of distinct CDR3 sequences. Sequencing input: blood. The receptors were sampled from a human donor with ulcerative colitis or Crohn's disease, or a healthy co-twin of an affected twin (not recorded which).

The chain couples TRBV6-2 or TRBV6-3 to TRBJ2-2; TCRdb indicates TRBD1, and absent DNA this call remains unverified. The CDR3 consists of 17 residues. The germline V gene has CDR1 MNHEY and CDR2 SVGEGT. CDR3 loop: CASRNLRGQGGTGELFF.

The rearrangement uses TRBV6-5 and TRBJ2-2. Germline V gene data show CDR1 as MNHEY and CDR2 as SVGAGI. The CDR3 contains 16 residues. CDR3: CASSYSTAGYTGELFF.

The V and J genes are TRBV20-1 and TRBJ2-3; TCRdb reports TRBD1, a call that lacks DNA to check it against. CDR1 is DFQATT and CDR2 is SNEGSKA in the germline V gene (reference sequence). The CDR3 contains 14 residues. CDR3 protein: CSARDFTGADTQYF.

The chain is built from TRBV13 and TRBJ2-7; the TCRdb D gene call, TRBD1, has no DNA to confirm it. The CDR3 length is 15 residues. CDR1 is PRHDT, CDR2 FYEKMQ, per germline (reference sequence). The CDR3 protein is CASSQSGQGAYEQYF.

This chain links TRBV18 with TRBJ1-2. Germline CDR1 KGHSH, CDR2 LQKENI. This CDR3 contains 13 residues. CDR3 sequence reads: CASSPRDREGYTF.

The chain has TRBV12-3 or TRBV12-4 and TRBJ2-3; the TRBD1 assignment by TCRdb is unverifiable without DNA. The CDR3 length is 16 residues. The CDR3 loop is CASRPSGTGVGDTQYF.

J is TRBJ1-1 and V is TRBV4-2; TCRdb returns TRBD1, unconfirmable since there is no DNA. Germline V gene data show CDR1 as LGHNA and CDR2 as YNFKEQ. There are 17 residues in the CDR3. CDR3 residues: CASSQVLRAAPGTEAFF.

The chain combines TRBV7-2 with TRBJ1-3; TCRdb indicates TRBD1, and absent DNA this call remains unverified. From germline, CDR1 is SGHTA and CDR2 FQGNSA. The CDR3 contains 19 residues. This chain's CDR3 is CASSLADSGTALRENTIYF.

The rearrangement links TRBV27 to TRBJ2-7; TCRdb picks TRBD1, but there is no DNA to check that call. Germline CDR1 and CDR2: MNHEY and SMNVEV (reference sequence). This CDR3 spans 15 amino acids. This CDR3 is CASSSSGHLMYEQYF.

V gene TRBV5-6 combines with J gene TRBJ2-1. The CDR3 is 11 amino acids. CDR1 is SGHDT, CDR2 YYEEEE, per germline. CDR3 residues: CASSLGTLKFF.

CDR3 residues: CSVGITREGRYNEQFF. The V call is TRBV29-1, the J call TRBJ2-1; there is no DNA to check the TCRdb D call of TRBD2. CDR3 length equals 16 residues. CDR1 is SQVTM and CDR2 is ANQGSEA in the germline V gene.

The chain's CDR3 is CAFQLHFGTQYF. This rearrangement joins TRBV30 to TRBJ2-5. Per germline, CDR1 GTSNPN and CDR2 SVGIG (reference sequence). The CDR3 loop spans 12 amino acids.

The rearrangement links TRBV5-1 to TRBJ2-3; with no DNA, the TCRdb D assignment of TRBD2 cannot be verified. Germline assignment: CDR1 SGHRS and CDR2 YFSETQ. The CDR3 consists of 16 residues. This CDR3 is CASSLVVTHRGDTQYF.

The rearrangement uses TRBV5-5 and TRBJ2-2. This CDR3 region has 15 residues. Germline CDR1 and CDR2: SGHKS and YYEKEE (reference sequence). CDR3 residues: CASSLRQMNTGELFF.

V and J are TRBV5-1 and TRBJ1-1; the TRBD1 assignment by TCRdb is unverifiable without DNA. Germline CDR1 and CDR2: SGHRS and YFSETQ. There are 14 residues in the CDR3. CDR3 amino acids: CASSWETGGTEAFF. The full variable domain, its missing parts supplied by reference TRBV5-1 and TRBJ1-1, is KAGVTQTPRYLIKTRGQQVTLSCSPISGHRSVSWYQQTPGQGLQFLFEYFSETQRNKGNFPGRFSGRQFSNSRSEMNVSTLELGDSALYLCASSWETGGTEAFFGQGTRLTVV.

The chain uses TRBV12-3 or TRBV12-4 and TRBJ1-5; the TCRdb call, TRBD1, lacks DNA for checking. CDR3 length equals 17 residues. The CDR3 here is CASSFRLDRYSNQPQHF.

The chain links TRBV7-2 to TRBJ1-5; the D gene TCRdb calls, TRBD1, cannot be checked with no DNA. The CDR3 extends over 17 amino acids. Germline CDR1 reads SGHTA; CDR2 reads FQGNSA. The CDR3: CASSLTPSPDRAQPQHF.

The rearrangement links TRBV7-2 to TRBJ1-4; the D gene TCRdb calls, TRBD1, cannot be checked with no DNA. This CDR3 has 17 residues. Germline assignment: CDR1 SGHTA and CDR2 FQGNSA. CDR3 sequence: CASSPLYGAGGKEKLFF.

This chain uses TRBV5-1 with TRBJ1-2. The CDR3 runs to 14 residues. The germline CDR1 and CDR2 sequences are SGHRS and YFSETQ. The CDR3 sequence is CASSMDSPNYGYTF.

The chain couples TRBV12-3 or TRBV12-4 to TRBJ2-3; TCRdb proposes TRBD2, but this gene call is untestable without DNA. This CDR3 contains 14 residues. This CDR3 is CASSFKGERDTQYF.

This chain links TRBV4-2 with TRBJ2-4. CDR1 is LGHNA, CDR2 YNFKEQ, per germline. The CDR3 has 14 amino acids. The CDR3 sequence is CASSQDRRLGFQYF.

The rearrangement joins TRBV7-2 to TRBJ2-7; TCRdb gives TRBD2 as the D gene, but with no DNA this cannot be confirmed. Germline V CDR1 and CDR2: SGHTA, FQGNSA. There are 14 residues in the CDR3. Here the CDR3 reads CASSLDGGNYEQYF.

Here the CDR3 reads CASSLRRLNTGELFF. This chain connects TRBV7-8 to TRBJ2-2. From germline, CDR1 is SGHVS and CDR2 FQNEAQ. This CDR3 is 15 amino acids long. The full variable domain, in which reference TRBV7-8 and TRBJ2-2 provide the parts outside the CDR3, is GAGVSQSPRYKVAKRGQDVALRCDPISGHVSLFWYQQALGQGPEFLTYFQNEAQLDKSGLPSDRFFAERPEGSVSTLKIQRTQQEDSAVYLCASSLRRLNTGELFFGEGSRLTVL.

CDR3: CASSSGAGRNSNQPQHF. V is TRBV12-3 or TRBV12-4 and J is TRBJ1-5. The CDR3 spans 17 residues.

This rearrangement joins TRBV18 to TRBJ1-1; TCRdb's D gene call, TRBD1, goes unchecked for lack of DNA. CDR3 length: 15 amino acids. Germline V lookup: CDR1 KGHSH, CDR2 LQKENI. This chain's CDR3 is CASSPDQDSNTEAFF.

This CDR3 is CTSSQDRQGSWEQFF. The rearrangement joins TRBV4-3 to TRBJ2-1; TCRdb picks TRBD1, but there is no DNA to check that call. Germline V lookup: CDR1 LGHNA, CDR2 YSLEER. The CDR3 loop spans 15 amino acids.

The rearrangement joins TRBV5-1 to TRBJ2-2; as DNA is missing, the TRBD1 call by TCRdb cannot be tested. This CDR3 spans 15 amino acids. Germline loops: CDR1 SGHRS, CDR2 YFSETQ. The CDR3 protein is CASRGGGSNTGELFF. Variable domain in full (rest from reference TRBV5-1 and TRBJ2-2): KAGVTQTPRYLIKTRGQQVTLSCSPISGHRSVSWYQQTPGQGLQFLFEYFSETQRNKGNFPGRFSGRQFSNSRSEMNVSTLELGDSALYLCASRGGGSNTGELFFGEGSRLTVL.

The gene calls are TRBV29-1 and TRBJ2-5; TCRdb lists TRBD1, though no DNA is available to test this call. The CDR3 loop spans 12 amino acids. Germline CDR1 reads SQVTM; CDR2 reads ANQGSEA. CDR3 loop: CSVDPGQETQYF.

This chain connects TRBV6-1 to TRBJ1-1. CDR3 length: 15 amino acids. Germline assignment: CDR1 MNHNS and CDR2 SASEGT. CDR3 protein: CASSTSYDLNTEAFF.

The chain recombines TRBV5-1 with TRBJ2-1. Germline V gene lookup returns CDR1 SGHRS and CDR2 YFSETQ. CDR3 length: 15 amino acids. The CDR3 sequence: CASSLAGNSYNEQFF.

The rearrangement links TRBV5-4 to TRBJ2-5; the D gene TCRdb calls, TRBD2, cannot be checked with no DNA. This CDR3 has 12 residues. The germline gives CDR1 SGHNT, CDR2 YYREEE (reference sequence). This CDR3 is CASSLLAGATSF.

The chain links TRBV5-1 to TRBJ1-1; TCRdb's assignment of TRBD1 cannot be checked, as there is no DNA. The V gene's germline CDR1 is SGHRS and CDR2 YFSETQ. This CDR3 contains 14 residues. The CDR3 loop is CASSSEGRDTEAFF.